Given below is one T cell receptor (beta chain) in context. This specimen comes from a study of T cell changes during pregnancy in multiple sclerosis. Germline V CDR1 and CDR2: ENHRY, SYGVKD. The CDR3 extends over 14 amino acids. V shed 6 bases and J 2 bases; nucleotides not matched to a gene: 5. TCRdb keeps only in-frame clones here, not all; method: immunoSEQ multiplex PCR. Among approximately 49,000 clones listed, roughly 92% were seen once. This sample comprised peripheral blood, obtained after pregnancy. This sequence was found in a female donor with multiple sclerosis, enrolled in a pregnancy study. The rearrangement uses TRBV10-3 and TRBJ1-2, with 8 bases lining up with TRBD1. The CDR3 DNA follows: TGTGCCATCAGGGCCGGGACAGGAAACTATGGCTACACCTTC. Translation: CAIRAGTGNYGYTF.